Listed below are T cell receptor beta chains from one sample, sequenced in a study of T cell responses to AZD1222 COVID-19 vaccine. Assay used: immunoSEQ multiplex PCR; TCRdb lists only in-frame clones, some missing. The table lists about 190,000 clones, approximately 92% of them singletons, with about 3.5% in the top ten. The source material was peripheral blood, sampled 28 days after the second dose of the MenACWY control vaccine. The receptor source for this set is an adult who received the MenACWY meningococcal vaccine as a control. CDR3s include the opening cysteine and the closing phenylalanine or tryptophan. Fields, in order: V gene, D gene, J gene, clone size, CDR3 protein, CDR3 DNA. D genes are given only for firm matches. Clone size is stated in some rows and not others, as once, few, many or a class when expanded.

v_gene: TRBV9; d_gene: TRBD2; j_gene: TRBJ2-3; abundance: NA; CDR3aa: CASSGSGRMTDTQYF; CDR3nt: TGTGCCAGCAGCGGAAGCGGGAGAATGACAGATACGCAGTATTTT
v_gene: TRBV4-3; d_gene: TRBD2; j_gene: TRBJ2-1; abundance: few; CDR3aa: CASSQDRVGLAVRPEQFF; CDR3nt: TGCGCCAGCAGCCAAGATAGAGTGGGGCTAGCGGTCAGACCTGAGCAGTTCTTC
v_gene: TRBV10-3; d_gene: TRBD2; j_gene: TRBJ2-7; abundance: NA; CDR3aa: CAISESGLAGYEQYF; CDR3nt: TGTGCCATCAGTGAGTCTGGACTAGCGGGCTACGAGCAGTACTTC
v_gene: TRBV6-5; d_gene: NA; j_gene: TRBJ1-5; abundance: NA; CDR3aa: CGTLTGNQPQHF; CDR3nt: TGTGGTACCTTGACAGGCAATCAGCCCCAGCATTTT
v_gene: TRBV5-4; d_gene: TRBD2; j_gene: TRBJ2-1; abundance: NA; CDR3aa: CASRLYSGRGYNEQFF; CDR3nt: TGTGCCAGCAGACTATATAGCGGGAGAGGGTACAATGAGCAGTTCTTC
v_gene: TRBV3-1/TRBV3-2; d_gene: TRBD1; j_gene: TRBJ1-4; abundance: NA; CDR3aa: CASRLQGAGNEKLFF; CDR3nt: TGTGCCAGCAGGTTACAGGGGGCTGGTAATGAAAAACTGTTTTTT
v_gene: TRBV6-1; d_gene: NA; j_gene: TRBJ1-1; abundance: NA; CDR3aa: CASSEYGLNTEAFF; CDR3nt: TGTGCCAGCAGTGAATATGGCTTGAACACTGAAGCTTTCTTT
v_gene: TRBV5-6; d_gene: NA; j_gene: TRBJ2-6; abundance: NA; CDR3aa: CASSLVRAGANVLTF; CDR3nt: TGTGCCAGCAGCTTGGTGAGGGCCGGGGCCAACGTCCTGACTTTC
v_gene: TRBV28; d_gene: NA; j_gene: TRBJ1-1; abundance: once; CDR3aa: CASRGFEGSEAFF; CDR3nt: TGTGCCAGCAGGGGGTTTGAGGGCTCTGAAGCTTTCTTT
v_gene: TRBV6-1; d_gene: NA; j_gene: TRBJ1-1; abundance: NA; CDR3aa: CASSDGLRTEAFF; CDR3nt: TGTGCCAGCAGTGACGGACTGAGGACTGAAGCTTTCTTT
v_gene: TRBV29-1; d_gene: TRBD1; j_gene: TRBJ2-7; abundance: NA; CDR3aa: CSGLTGQAPYEQYF; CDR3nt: TGCAGCGGACTAACGGGACAGGCCCCCTACGAGCAGTACTTC
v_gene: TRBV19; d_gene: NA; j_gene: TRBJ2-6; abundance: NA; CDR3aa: CASSIRHSGANVLTF; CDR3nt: TGTGCCAGTAGTATCCGACACTCTGGGGCCAACGTCCTGACTTTC
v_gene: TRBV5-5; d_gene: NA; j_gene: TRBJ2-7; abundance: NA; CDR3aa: CASTETGGAFEQYF; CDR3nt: TGTGCCAGCACGGAAACAGGGGGGGCCTTCGAGCAGTACTTC
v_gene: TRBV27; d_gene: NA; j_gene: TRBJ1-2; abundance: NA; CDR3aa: CASSADEGNYGYTF; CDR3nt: TGTGCCAGCAGTGCCGACGAGGGAAACTATGGCTACACCTTC
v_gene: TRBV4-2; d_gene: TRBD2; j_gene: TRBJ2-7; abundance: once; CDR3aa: CASSQGVTGAGDLEQYF; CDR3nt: TGTGCCAGCAGCCAAGGGGTTACGGGAGCGGGAGATCTCGAGCAGTACTTC
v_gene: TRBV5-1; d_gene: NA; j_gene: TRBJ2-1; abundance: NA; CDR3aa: CASSPVVLVEQFF; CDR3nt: TGCGCCAGCAGCCCAGTCGTGCTGGTTGAGCAGTTCTTC
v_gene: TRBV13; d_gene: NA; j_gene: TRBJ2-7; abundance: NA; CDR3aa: CASSLGVSAEQYF; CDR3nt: TGTGCCAGCAGCTTAGGCGTTAGCGCCGAGCAGTACTTC
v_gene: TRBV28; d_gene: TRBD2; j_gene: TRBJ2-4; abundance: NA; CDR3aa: CASSFPVEAQIRGDGKNIQYF; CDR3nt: TGTGCCAGCAGTTTTCCCGTGGAGGCGCAGATACGGGGGGATGGCAAAAACATTCAGTACTTC
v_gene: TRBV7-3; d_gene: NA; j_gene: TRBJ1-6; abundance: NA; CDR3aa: CASSLRTDNSPLHF; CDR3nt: TGTGCCAGCAGCTTGAGGACCGACAATTCACCCCTCCACTTT
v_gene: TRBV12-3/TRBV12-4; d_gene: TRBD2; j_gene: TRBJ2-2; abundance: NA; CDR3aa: CASRFTSGGELFF; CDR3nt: TGTGCCAGCAGATTCACTAGCGGCGGGGAGCTGTTTTTT
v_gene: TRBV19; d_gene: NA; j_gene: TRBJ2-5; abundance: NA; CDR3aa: CASSIDMNYPVETQYF; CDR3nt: TGTGCCAGTAGTATAGATATGAACTACCCGGTGGAGACCCAGTACTTC
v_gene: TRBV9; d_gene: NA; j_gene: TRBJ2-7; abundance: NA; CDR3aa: CASSFTESAYEQYF; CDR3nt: TGTGCCAGCAGCTTTACAGAGTCCGCCTACGAGCAGTACTTC
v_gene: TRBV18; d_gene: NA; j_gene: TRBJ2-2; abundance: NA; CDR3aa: CASSPGAGPNTGELFF; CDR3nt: TGTGCCAGCTCACCTGGAGCAGGGCCGAACACCGGGGAGCTGTTTTTT
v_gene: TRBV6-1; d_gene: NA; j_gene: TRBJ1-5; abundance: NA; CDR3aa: CASSEGGALGQPQHF; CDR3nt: TGTGCCAGCAGTGAAGGGGGGGCCCTAGGGCAGCCCCAGCATTTT
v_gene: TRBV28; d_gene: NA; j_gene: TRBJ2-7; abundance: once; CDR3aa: CASSFGLDRLSYEQYF; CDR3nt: TGTGCCAGCAGTTTCGGGCTCGACAGGCTGTCCTACGAGCAGTACTTC
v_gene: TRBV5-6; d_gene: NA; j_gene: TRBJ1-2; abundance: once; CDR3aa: CASSLPRGGGYTF; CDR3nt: TGTGCCAGCAGCTTGCCCAGGGGTGGTGGCTACACCTTC
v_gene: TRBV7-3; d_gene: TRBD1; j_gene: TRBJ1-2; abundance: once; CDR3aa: CASSPGTGGSGYTF; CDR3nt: TGTGCCAGCAGCCCAGGGACAGGGGGCTCTGGCTACACCTTC
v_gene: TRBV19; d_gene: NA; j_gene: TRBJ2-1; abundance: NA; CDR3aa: CASTQSSINEQFF; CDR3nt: TGTGCCAGTACTCAGAGTAGCATCAATGAGCAGTTCTTC
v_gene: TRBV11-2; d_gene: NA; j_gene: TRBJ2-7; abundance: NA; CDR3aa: CASSLVRAAYEQYF; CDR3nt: TGTGCCAGCAGCTTAGTGAGGGCAGCCTACGAGCAGTACTTC
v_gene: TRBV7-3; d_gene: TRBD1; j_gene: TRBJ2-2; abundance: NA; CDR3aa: CASSLQGARAGELFF; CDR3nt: TGTGCCAGCAGCTTACAGGGGGCGCGGGCCGGGGAGCTGTTTTTT
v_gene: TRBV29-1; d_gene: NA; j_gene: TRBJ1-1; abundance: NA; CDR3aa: CSVTGTPGTEAFF; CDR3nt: TGCAGCGTCACCGGGACCCCGGGGACTGAAGCTTTCTTT
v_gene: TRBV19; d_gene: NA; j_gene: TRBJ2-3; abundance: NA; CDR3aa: CASSIARRGVGTDTQYF; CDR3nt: TGTGCCAGTAGTATAGCCCGGCGTGGGGTCGGCACAGATACGCAGTATTTT